The sequence of this TCR beta chain was determined in a study of T cells in Graves' hyperthyroidism and ophthalmopathy (dated by TCRdb to between 2017 and 2020). Context from the whole study: Peripheral blood samples were taken at the time of initial diagnosis, prior to any treatment. TCR V-J signatures able to tell the groups apart were searched for in a discovery cohort of 95 or so patients, of whom more than 40 had Graves' ophthalmopathy and roughly 58 had stable Graves' hyperthyroidism. Prospective prediction of ophthalmopathy was tested in an independent validation cohort consisting of some 18 hyperthyroidism patients and around 16 patients who later progressed to ophthalmopathy. The 85 to 100 discovery patients were randomly split 7:3 into training and test sets. The study also compared thyroid tissue and blood T-cell repertoires from a handful of Graves' hyperthyroidism patients. After blood sampling, hyperthyroidism patients were treated with methimazole at a starting dose of 30 mg daily, and ophthalmopathy patients were treated with high-dose intravenous methylprednisolone. The paper describes TCR Vbeta CDR3 sequencing of 140 or so peripheral blood samples, made up of about 40 ophthalmopathy patients, roughly 80 hyperthyroidism patients and 17 progressor patients. What the study reported, not specific to this receptor: In validation, the model predicted progression to ophthalmopathy a median of around six months before onset, with roughly 71% sensitivity and more than 72% specificity. A 13 V-J signature model separated ophthalmopathy from stable hyperthyroidism, with approximately 87% sensitivity and around 84% specificity in cross-validation and 80%/75% in testing. No statistical method was used to fix the sample size in advance, and group allocation was not hidden from the investigators. Blood samples also contained most of the expanded thyroid clonotypes (frequency above 0.001), which suggests that blood repertoires may reflect thyroid immune responses.

The CDR3 runs 13 amino acids, cysteine and phenylalanine included. Just the 39-base CDR3 DNA is kept, in frame starting at base 1. CDR1 is given as GTSNPN and CDR2 as SVGIG, both from the germline V gene (reference sequence). V is cut by 1 base and J by 4 bases, and the space between the germline ends is 10 bases. The TCR beta CDR3 regions were amplified from RNA transcripts. The TCR CDR3 was subjected to a first round of RT-PCR using the HTBI primer set and the Qiagen OneStep RT-PCR kit. Libraries were constructed in a second round of multiplex PCR, after which size selection and purification were carried out. Libraries were sequenced paired-end with 100 bp reads on an Illumina HiSeq2000. Turning to the authors' computational methods: Raw data were processed with SOAPnuke, discarding reads with adapters, uncalled bases, mean Phred below 15, or no exact constant-primer or identifier match. High-quality paired reads were merged using COPE v1.2.5, and each unique nucleotide sequence was defined as a clonotype. Clonotypes were aligned to IMGT TRBV, TRBD and TRBJ reference segments using MiTCR v1.1. Analysis was restricted to V-J combinations with a frequency above 0.0001, which covered roughly 99% of repertoires. The TCS score was defined as F50 (clonal expansion) divided by E x V (chaos), with BLOSUM62-based TCRdist calculated between CDR3 peptides within each V-J. Welch's t-statistics and random forest reduced fewer than 550 V-J features to about 13, which were used in a naive Bayes classifier (R e1071). TCRdb applied fastp at Q25 and MiXCR to the public reads, then kept only in-frame beta chains. Records with the same CDR3 protein are collapsed into one entry carrying the most frequent genes and DNA. The V and J calls come from TCRdb's annotation, not from the publication. The sample contains approximately 400,000 distinct CDR3 sequences, 14% to 15% of them found a single time. The ten largest account for approximately 32% of the sample.

This clonotype was seen many times. This clone's antigen is unknown. It has no much larger one-base neighbor in the sample; base qualities were not kept. Graves' hyperthyroidism was defined as stable when no progression to ophthalmopathy occurred over 18 months of follow-up. Hyperthyroidism patients were newly diagnosed, with disease duration under 2 months, and aged 18 to 65 years. Any patient with an uncontrolled infection, another autoimmune disease, pregnancy or lactation was excluded. Diagnoses were based on clinical symptoms, serum thyroxine and TRAb, thyroid ultrasound and orbital computed tomography. PBMCs were separated from about 10 ml of fresh peripheral blood using Ficoll-Paque density gradient centrifugation. Total RNA was extracted using Trizol reagent, and RNA quality was assessed on an Agilent 2100 Bioanalyzer.

This clonotype was obtained from a woman aged 25 to 45 with Graves' hyperthyroidism. Source material: blood. The chain is assembled from TRBV30 and TRBJ1-1, with the D gene not clear enough to name. CDR3 protein: CAWSAVFGTEAFF. The sequenced DNA: TGTGCCTGGAGTGCGGTATTCGGCACTGAAGCTTTCTTT.